This TCR beta chain was captured by sequencing in a study of OX40 agonist ivuxolimab in advanced cancers. CDR1 is SGHVS and CDR2 is FNYEAQ in the germline V gene. The ends lost 5 bases at V and 8 bases at J; junction bases unmatched: 10. CDR3 length equals 15 residues. Here immunoSEQ multiplex PCR was the method, and the copy in TCRdb shows in-frame clones only, minus some. The table shows roughly 25,000 clones, with 81% occurring only once. This TCR derives from an adult with an advanced solid tumor such as melanoma, head and neck, liver or kidney cancer. This chain links TRBV7-6 with TRBJ2-4; 9 bases align to TRBD2. The source material was CD4+ or CD8+ T cells sorted from blood, sampled in a trial of the OX40 agonist ivuxolimab. The CDR3 DNA reads as TGTGCCAGCAGCCTTCTCGCGGGGGGGCTGGACATTCAGTACTTC. Translating it yields CASSLLAGGLDIQYF.